This entry features one TCR beta chain sequence. Its antigen is as yet unknown. The data were produced by immunoSEQ multiplex PCR, yet TCRdb's version contains in-frame clones alone and is incomplete. The sample has 72,000 or so clones; just over 90% are singletons. This record comes from a study of resident and recirculating memory T cells in vitiligo. Study details: Each patient gave two lesional and two nonlesional epidermal shave biopsies, plus PBMCs. Study-wide results and limits: Clonality differed among vitiligo lesions, with no unique dominant clone.

Trimming cost V 7 bases and J 7 bases, with 26 bases left between them. Germline values: CDR1 LNHDA, CDR2 SQIVND (reference sequence). CDR3 length: 17 amino acids. This TCR derives from a male donor with vitiligo. The rearrangement uses TRBV19 and TRBJ1-5; maybe TRBD1 (5 bases). The sequenced material came from blood. The CDR3 DNA follows: TGTGCCAGTACCATAGGGCAGGGAAGGTCTACCGGGCAGCCCCAGCATTTT. It is translated as CASTIGQGRSTGQPQHF.